What follows are 14 T cell receptor beta chains derived from one specimen sequenced in a study of blood T cell repertoires in COVID-19. Only in-frame clones appear in the TCRdb table, and some are missing; sequencing was by immunoSEQ multiplex PCR. This table holds tens of thousands of clones, around 83% found once. The material sequenced was peripheral blood. The receptor source for this set is a human donor in a cohort sampled during active COVID-19.

This clone appeared once. J is TRBJ2-5 and V is TRBV5-5, with D unresolved. This CDR3 comprises 16 residues. From germline, CDR1 is SGHKS and CDR2 YYEKEE (reference sequence). The V end lost 3 bases, the J end lost 5 bases, and 20 bases lay between the germline ends. The CDR3 sequence is CASSSPSTRSRETQYF. The CDR3 coding sequence is TGTGCCAGCAGCTCACCGAGTACACGGAGTAGGGAGACCCAGTACTTC.

In its sample, this clone was seen a few times. This sequence joins TRBV19 and TRBJ1-3, with D perhaps TRBD1 (5 bases). This CDR3 region has 15 residues. Deletions cut 4 bases from V and 2 bases from J, with 12 bases between. Germline assignment: CDR1 LNHDA and CDR2 SQIVND (reference sequence). CDR3 in DNA: TGTGCCAGTAGTACCTGGAGGGACCCTGGAAACACCATATATTTT. This encodes CASSTWRDPGNTIYF.

The chain is built from TRBV7-9 and TRBJ2-3; D ambiguous. CDR1 is SEHNR, CDR2 FQNEAQ, per germline (reference sequence). The ends were cut back, 6 bases at V and 2 bases at J, with 12 bases in the middle. CDR3 length equals 14 residues. CDR3 coding DNA: TGTGCCAGCAGTATAGTTTTGCCCACAGATACGCAGTATTTT. Protein: CASSIVLPTDTQYF.

The chain carries TRBV5-6 and TRBJ2-5, with D possibly being TRBD2 (5 bases). V was cut by 1 base and J by 3 bases, with 10 bases left in between. Germline loops: CDR1 SGHDT, CDR2 YYEEEE. The CDR3 extends over 14 amino acids. This chain's CDR3 is CASSLNRGEETQYF. The CDR3, as DNA: TGTGCCAGCAGCTTGAATCGGGGAGAAGAGACCCAGTACTTC.

The chain joins TRBV6-5 to TRBJ2-7; tentative D call: TRBD2 (6 bases). The CDR3 has 13 amino acids. The ends were cut back, 8 bases at V and 5 bases at J, with 16 bases in the middle. The germline V gene has CDR1 MNHEY and CDR2 SVGAGI. CDR3 DNA sequence: TGTGCCAGCTCCCGTTGGGGGGAGGACGAGCAGTACGTC. It is translated as CASSRWGEDEQYV.

This chain connects TRBV24-1 to TRBJ2-2; TRBD1 agrees at 9 bases. Per germline, CDR1 KGHDR and CDR2 SFDVKD. J was trimmed by 6 bases and V by 10 bases; bases with no gene match: 2. CDR3 size: 12 residues. CDR3 residues: CATRQGAGELFF. The CDR3 coding sequence is TGTGCCACGAGACAGGGGGCCGGGGAGCTGTTTTTT.

This clone appeared once. The rearrangement links TRBV18 to TRBJ2-1, with 10 bases matching TRBD2. Germline V gives CDR1 KGHSH, CDR2 LQKENI. After removal of 3 bases from V and 7 bases from J, the junction contained 6 bases not matched to a gene. This CDR3 is 15 amino acids long. CDR3 DNA: TGTGCCAGCTCACCTCTAGCGGGGGCCGGTAATGAGCAGTTCTTC. It specifies CASSPLAGAGNEQFF.

This clone was seen only a few times. The chain links TRBV3-1 (or the pseudogene TRBV3-2) to TRBJ2-1, with 14 bases that match TRBD2. V dropped 0 bases and J dropped 7; count of bases not matched to a gene: 5. CDR1 and CDR2 (germline): LGHDT, YNNKEL (reference sequence). CDR3 length: 17 residues. In nucleotides, the CDR3 is TGTGCCAGCAGCCAAGATCCAGGACTAGCGGGGGGAAATGAGCAGTTCTTC. Its translation: CASSQDPGLAGGNEQFF.

The rearrangement uses TRBV14 and TRBJ1-2; the D is unclear. The germline V and J ends were trimmed by 5 bases and 0 bases, with 13 bases remaining between them. Germline V gene sequence: CDR1 SGHDN, CDR2 FVKESK. CDR3 length: 15 residues. The CDR3 sequence: CASSKGYGANYGYTF. The DNA for the CDR3 is TGTGCCAGCAGCAAAGGGTACGGGGCTAACTATGGCTACACCTTC.

The V and J genes are TRBV5-4 and TRBJ2-7; D call uncertain. The CDR3 covers 12 residues. Trimming took 4 bases from V and 4 from J, leaving 9 bases between them. Germline V CDR1 and CDR2: SGHNT, YYREEE (reference sequence). Here the CDR3 DNA reads TGTGCCAGCAGCCGCTACGAATACGAGCAGTACTTC. This sequence encodes CASSRYEYEQYF.

The CDR3 loop reads CASARDSGELFF. In DNA form, the CDR3 reads TGCGCCAGCGCCAGAGACTCCGGGGAGCTGTTTTTT. The V gene is TRBV5-1, the J gene TRBJ2-2; unclear D gene. This CDR3 region has 12 residues. The germline gives CDR1 SGHRS, CDR2 YFSETQ. With 7 bases removed from V and 6 bases from J, the gap between germline ends came to 10 bases.

The chain couples TRBV7-2 to TRBJ2-7; perhaps TRBD2 as D (5 bases). This CDR3 has 15 amino acids. Deletions cut 4 bases from V and 3 bases from J, with 16 bases between. CDR1 and CDR2 from the germline V gene are SGHTA and FQGNSA. In DNA, the CDR3 is TGTGCCAGCAGCTCCACGGGGAAGCGGAGCTACGAGCAGTACTTC. Translating it yields CASSSTGKRSYEQYF. Variable domain in full (rest from reference TRBV7-2 and TRBJ2-7): GAGVSQSPSNKVTEKGKDVELRCDPISGHTALYWYRQSLGQGLEFLIYFQGNSAPDKSGLPSDRFSAERTGGSVSTLTIQRTQQEDSAVYLCASSSTGKRSYEQYFGPGTRLTVT.

This rearrangement joins TRBV27 to TRBJ1-6; TRBD1 matches at 11 bases. Germline values: CDR1 MNHEY, CDR2 SMNVEV (reference sequence). Germline trimming cut 5 bases from V and 10 bases from J; bases unmatched to any gene: 10. The CDR3 loop spans 16 amino acids. CDR3 region: CASSPVRGTGGSPLHF. In DNA, the CDR3 is TGTGCCAGCAGTCCAGTCCGCGGGACAGGGGGATCACCCCTCCACTTT.

The chain combines TRBV7-9 with TRBJ2-1; 15 nucleotides match TRBD2. CDR1 and CDR2 from the germline V gene are SEHNR and FQNEAQ (reference sequence). This CDR3 comprises 15 residues. V shed 7 bases and J 7 bases; nucleotides not matched to a gene: 5. This CDR3 reads CASTTGTSGGNEQFF. For the CDR3, the DNA is TGTGCCAGCACCACGGGGACTAGCGGGGGGAATGAGCAGTTCTTC.